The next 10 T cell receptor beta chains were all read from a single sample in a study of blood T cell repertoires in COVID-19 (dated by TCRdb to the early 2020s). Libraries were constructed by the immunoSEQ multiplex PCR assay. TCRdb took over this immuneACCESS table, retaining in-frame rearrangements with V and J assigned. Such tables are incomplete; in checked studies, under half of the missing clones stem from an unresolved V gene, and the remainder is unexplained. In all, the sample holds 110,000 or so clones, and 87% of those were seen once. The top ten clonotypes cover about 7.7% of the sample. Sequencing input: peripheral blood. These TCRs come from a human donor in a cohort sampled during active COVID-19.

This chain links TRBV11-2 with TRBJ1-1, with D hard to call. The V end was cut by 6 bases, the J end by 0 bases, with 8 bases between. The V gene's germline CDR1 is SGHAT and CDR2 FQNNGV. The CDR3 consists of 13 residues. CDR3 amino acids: CASRLRLNTEAFF. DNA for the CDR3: TGTGCCAGCAGGCTACGCTTGAACACTGAAGCTTTCTTT.

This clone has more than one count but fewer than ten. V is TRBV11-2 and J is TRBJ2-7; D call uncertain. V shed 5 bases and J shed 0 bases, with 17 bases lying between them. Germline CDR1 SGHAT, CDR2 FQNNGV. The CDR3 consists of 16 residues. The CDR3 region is CASSHTPDPPSYEQYF. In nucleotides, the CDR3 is TGTGCCAGCAGCCACACCCCCGATCCCCCCTCCTACGAGCAGTACTTC.

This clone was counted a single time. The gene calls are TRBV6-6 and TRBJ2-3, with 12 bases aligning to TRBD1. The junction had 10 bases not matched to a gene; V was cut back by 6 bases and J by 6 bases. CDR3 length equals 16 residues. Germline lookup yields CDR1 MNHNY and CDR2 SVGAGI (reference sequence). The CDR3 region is CASSPGTGGFRDTQYF. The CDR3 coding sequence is TGTGCCAGCAGCCCCGGGACAGGGGGCTTTAGGGATACGCAGTATTTT.

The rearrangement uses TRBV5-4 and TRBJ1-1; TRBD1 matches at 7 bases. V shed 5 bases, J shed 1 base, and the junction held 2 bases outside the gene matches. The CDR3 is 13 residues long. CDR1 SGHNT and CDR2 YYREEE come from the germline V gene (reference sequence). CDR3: CASRTGRNTEAFF. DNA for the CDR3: TGTGCCAGCAGGACAGGGAGGAACACTGAAGCTTTCTTT.

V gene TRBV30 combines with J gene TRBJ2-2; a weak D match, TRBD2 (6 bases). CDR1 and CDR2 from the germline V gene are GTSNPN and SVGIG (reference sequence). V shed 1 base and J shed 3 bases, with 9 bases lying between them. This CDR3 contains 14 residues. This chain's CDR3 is CAWSAGGDTGELFF. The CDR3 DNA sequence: TGTGCCTGGAGTGCCGGCGGGGACACCGGGGAGCTGTTTTTT.

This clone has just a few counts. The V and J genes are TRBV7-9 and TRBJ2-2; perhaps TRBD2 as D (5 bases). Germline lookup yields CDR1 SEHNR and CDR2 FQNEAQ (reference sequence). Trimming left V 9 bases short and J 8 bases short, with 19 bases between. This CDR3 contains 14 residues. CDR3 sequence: CASTRGQLIGELFF. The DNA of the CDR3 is TGTGCCAGTACTAGAGGGCAACTCATAGGGGAGCTGTTTTTT.

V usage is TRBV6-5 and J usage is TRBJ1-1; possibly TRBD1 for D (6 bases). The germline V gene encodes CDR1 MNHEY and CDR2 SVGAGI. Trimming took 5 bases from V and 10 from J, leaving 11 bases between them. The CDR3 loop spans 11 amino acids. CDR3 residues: CASSHRTVAFF. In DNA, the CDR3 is TGTGCCAGCAGTCATCGGACAGTAGCTTTCTTT.

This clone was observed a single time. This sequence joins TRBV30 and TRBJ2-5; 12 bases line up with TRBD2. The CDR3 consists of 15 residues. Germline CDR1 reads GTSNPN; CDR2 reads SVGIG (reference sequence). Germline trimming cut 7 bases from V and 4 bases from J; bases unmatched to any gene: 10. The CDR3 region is CAYKGLAGFRETQYF. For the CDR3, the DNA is TGTGCCTACAAAGGACTAGCGGGGTTTCGAGAGACCCAGTACTTC.

CDR3 region: CASSQDQGAGANVLTF. Here the CDR3 DNA reads TGTGCCAGCAGCCAAGATCAGGGGGCTGGGGCCAACGTCCTGACTTTC. The chain is built from TRBV14 and TRBJ2-6, with 7 bases lining up with TRBD1. The germline CDR1 and CDR2 sequences are SGHDN and FVKESK. The CDR3 totals 16 residues. The V segment lost 0 bases and the J segment 2 bases; nucleotides outside the gene matches: 1. Using reference TRBV14 and TRBJ2-6 for the parts outside the CDR3, the full variable domain is EAGVTQFPSHSVIEKGQTVTLRCDPISGHDNLYWYRRVMGKEIKFLLHFVKESKQDESGMPNNRFLAERTGGTYSTLKVQPAELEDSGVYFCASSQDQGAGANVLTFGAGSRLTVL.

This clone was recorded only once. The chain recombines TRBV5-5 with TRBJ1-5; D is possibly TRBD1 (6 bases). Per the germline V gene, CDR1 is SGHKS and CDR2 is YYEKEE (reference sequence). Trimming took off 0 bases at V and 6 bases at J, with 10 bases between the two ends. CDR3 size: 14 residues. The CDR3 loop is CASSLGTVAQPQHF. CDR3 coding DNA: TGTGCCAGCAGCTTGGGGACAGTTGCTCAGCCCCAGCATTTT.